Sequencing of this TCR beta chain was carried out in a study of identical twins. Regarding the study as a whole: The study found weaker excess twin sharing in beta out-of-frame sequences. Zero-insertion results could be subject to partial confounding by invariant MAIT and iNKT cells. The conclusions drew on cross-sectional statistical analysis instead of tracking the same donors.

TCRdb re-analysed the 5' RACE reads in MiXCR, keeping a single row per CDR3 protein. The repertoire holds 200,000 to 250,000 distinct CDR3 sequences, 6.5% to 8.5% seen once, with less than 2% in the top ten. V lost 1 base and J 8 bases, leaving 20 bases between the germline ends. This CDR3 comprises 16 residues. The germline gives CDR1 SGHNT, CDR2 YENEEA. This clonotype has more than one count but fewer than ten. Its target is not known. This sample also belongs to another study, concerning yellow fever vaccine responses in identical twins.

The chain joins TRBV11-3 to TRBJ2-5; D ambiguous. Sequencing was done on a sample of memory (CD45RO+) T cells sorted from blood. This TCR was recovered from a woman younger than 30 in good health. CDR3 nucleotide sequence: TGTGCCAGCAGCTTAGCAAACATTATCCATCTAGGAACCCAGTACTTC. This codes for CASSLANIIHLGTQYF.